Below are 21 T cell receptor beta chains sequenced from a single sample in a study of molecular identifiers for immune sequencing clone quantification. MiXCR was run by TCRdb on the PCR reads, yielding one entry per CDR3 protein. The profile shows roughly 97,000 distinct CDR3 sequences, 24% of them singletons. The sequencing sample was made of naive CD8+ T cells from blood, with Jurkat cell RNA spiked in. Subset in this sample: FACS-sorted CD8+CD4-CCR7+CD45RA+ naive T cells. Every receptor here comes from a human donor in good health. Some libraries in this study had Jurkat cell RNA spiked in.

The chain links TRBV3-1 to TRBJ2-7; D gene unclear. Deletions cut 1 base from V and 6 bases from J, with 7 bases between. This CDR3 comprises 12 residues. Germline V gene data show CDR1 as LGHDT and CDR2 as YNNKEL (reference sequence). The chain's CDR3 is CASSQVRGEQYF. DNA for the CDR3: TGTGCCAGCAGCCAAGTCCGCGGCGAGCAGTACTTC.

With respect to this clonotype: The germline gene is not matched at one end of the junction; a read error may be the cause. The gene calls are TRBV20-1 and TRBJ2-2, with D tentatively TRBD1 or TRBD2 (5 bases each). The germline V gene has CDR1 DFQATT and CDR2 SNEGSKA (reference sequence). This CDR3 has 13 amino acids. The CDR3 nucleotides are TGCAGCGCAAGGGGCCTTGGAACCGGGGAGCTGGTTTTT. This codes for CSARGLGTGELVF.

This clonotype was counted at least ten times. The chain recombines TRBV24-1 with TRBJ2-3; a weak D match, TRBD1 (6 bases). With 4 bases removed from V and 1 base from J, the gap between germline ends came to 11 bases. The CDR3 runs 15 residues. Germline values: CDR1 KGHDR, CDR2 SFDVKD. CDR3 sequence (DNA): TGTGCCACCAGTGAGCCAGGGGACGGCACAGATACGCAGTATTTT. This translates into CATSEPGDGTDTQYF.

In its sample, this clonotype was seen a few times. A much bigger clone sits one base away, suggesting this may be a read error. V gene TRBV19 combines with J gene TRBJ2-2; D is possibly TRBD2 (6 bases). The CDR3 runs 13 residues. Germline V lookup: CDR1 LNHDA, CDR2 SQIVND (reference sequence). Written as DNA, the CDR3 is TGTGCCAGTAGGGTCCTTCCAGGCGGGGAGCTGTTGTTT. Protein sequence: CASRVLPGGELLF. Drawing the rest from reference TRBV19 and TRBJ2-2, the complete variable domain is DGGITQSPKYLFRKEGQNVTLSCEQNLNHDAMYWYRQDPGQGLRLIYYSQIVNDFQKGDIAEGYSVSREKKESFPLTVTSAQKNPTAFYLCASRVLPGGELLFGEGSRLTVL.

On this clonotype: A much more abundant neighbour one base away suggests this may be a read error. The chain links TRBV19 to TRBJ2-7; D possibly matches TRBD1 or TRBD2 (5 bases each). V was shortened by 1 base and J by 9 bases, with 7 bases between the two germline ends. Germline V lookup: CDR1 LNHDA, CDR2 SQIVND (reference sequence). CDR3 length: 11 residues. CDR3 in DNA: TGTGCCAGTAGTATAGGGGACGCGCAGTACTTC. It is translated as CASSIGDAQYF.

V is TRBV7-3 and J is TRBJ2-5; TRBD2 matches 9 bases. The length of the CDR3 is 15 residues. V shed 5 bases and J 4 bases; nucleotides not matched to a gene: 8. In germline, CDR1 is SGHTA, CDR2 FQGTGA. DNA for the CDR3: TGTGCCAGCAGCCCTGGGTATAGCGGGAGAGAGACCCAGTACTTC. Translating it yields CASSPGYSGRETQYF.

There are many counts of this clonotype. This rearrangement joins TRBV4-1 to TRBJ1-2; D gene ambiguous. The germline gives CDR1 MGHRA, CDR2 YSYEKL. The CDR3 spans 14 residues. The germline V and J ends were trimmed by 1 base and 8 bases, with 14 bases remaining between them. The CDR3 sequence is CASSQVGGGSGYTF. In DNA, the CDR3 is TGCGCCAGCAGCCAAGTGGGAGGAGGAAGCGGCTACACCTTC.

For this clonotype: Given a much more abundant clone one base away, this may be a read error. The V and J genes are TRBV7-6 and TRBJ1-4; D gene uncertain. The CDR3 length is 16 residues. Trimming pared 1 base from V and 5 bases from J, leaving 14 bases between. Germline CDR1 SGHVS, CDR2 FNYEAQ. The CDR3 DNA follows: TGTGCCAGCAGCTTAGAGCGACCTAAAATGAATGAAAAACTGTTTTTT. Translating gives CASSLERPKMNEKLFF.

This clonotype was counted only a few times. This sequence joins TRBV19 and TRBJ2-1, with unresolved D. This CDR3 is 12 amino acids long. V lost 5 bases to trimming and J lost 6 bases, with 8 bases between them. In germline, CDR1 is LNHDA, CDR2 SQIVND (reference sequence). CDR3 protein: CASSPLGNEQFF. Written as DNA, the CDR3 is TGTGCCAGTAGTCCTCTAGGCAATGAGCAGTTCTTC.

With regard to this clonotype: With a much larger clone just one base away, this may be a read error. This chain joins TRBV6-2 or TRBV6-3 and TRBJ2-1; tentative D call: TRBD1 (6 bases). CDR1 and CDR2 from the germline V gene are MNHEY and SVGEGT. This CDR3 contains 11 residues. The CDR3 reads CASSRSGEQLF. CDR3 bases: TGTGCCAGCAGCCGATCAGGGGAGCAGTTATTC.

V gene TRBV10-2 combines with J gene TRBJ2-7, with 10 bases that match TRBD1. The V segment lost 11 bases and the J segment 6 bases; nucleotides outside the gene matches: 13. The CDR3 runs to 14 residues. Germline CDR1 WSHSY, CDR2 SAAADI. The CDR3 DNA reads TGCGCCGGCACTGAGACAGGGGGCCCCGCCGAGCAGTACTTC. This gives the protein CAGTETGGPAEQYF.

A remark on this clonotype: One end of the junction fails to match germline, which may point to a read error. This chain links TRBV6-5 with TRBJ2-6; D is tentatively TRBD1 or TRBD2 (5 bases each). The CDR3 contains 15 residues. Germline V CDR1 and CDR2: MNHEY, SVGAGI. The CDR3 region is CASSSGVSGAIVLTF. As DNA, the CDR3 is TGTGCGAGCAGTTCCGGGGTCTCTGGGGCCATCGTCCTGACTTTC.

Notes on this clonotype: This may come from a read error, since a much larger clone is one base off. CDR3 amino acids: CTSSFLGTPQETQYF. In DNA form, the CDR3 reads TGTACCAGCAGTTTCCTTGGGACACCTCAAGAGACCCAGTACTTC. The rearrangement links TRBV12-3 or TRBV12-4 to TRBJ2-5, with TRBD1 as a possible D gene (6 bases). This CDR3 contains 15 residues.

On this clonotype: At one of its ends the junction is not consistent with the germline gene, which may arise from a read error. V usage is TRBV9 and J usage is TRBJ2-5, with D possibly TRBD2 on 6 matching bases. Germline V gene data show CDR1 as SGDLS and CDR2 as YYNGEE. The CDR3 has 15 amino acids. The CDR3 DNA sequence: TGTGCCAGCAGCACTACGGGCATGGAGGGAGAGGCCCAGTACTTC. This encodes CASSTTGMEGEAQYF. The full variable domain, rest sourced from reference TRBV9 and TRBJ2-5, is DSGVTQTPKHLITATGQRVTLRCSPRSGDLSVYWYQQSLDQGLQFLIQYYNGEERAKGNILERFSAQQFPDLHSELNLSSLELGDSALYFCASSTTGMEGEAQYFGPGTRLLVL.

As regards this clonotype: A much larger clone sits a single nucleotide away, making a read error possible. The chain uses TRBV6-2 or TRBV6-3 and TRBJ1-5, with D maybe TRBD1 (5 bases). The CDR3 covers 14 residues. The germline gives CDR1 MNHEY, CDR2 SVGEGT. V dropped 9 bases and J dropped 6 bases, with 18 bases sitting between them. The CDR3 loop reads CARTGGLGIQPQHF. In DNA form, the CDR3 reads TGTGCCAGGACGGGGGGATTAGGGATTCAGCCCCAGCATTTT.

The rearrangement joins TRBV6-1 to TRBJ2-5; no reliable D call. The CDR3 extends over 12 amino acids. Germline CDR1 is MNHNS and CDR2 is SASEGT. V gave up 7 bases and J gave up 0 bases, with 6 bases separating them. The CDR3 sequence is CASTQDQETQYF. CDR3 nucleotide sequence: TGTGCCAGCACGCAGGACCAAGAGACCCAGTACTTC.

As for this clonotype: A read error may be the cause here, since a much bigger clone is one base away. The rearrangement links TRBV12-3 or TRBV12-4 to TRBJ2-4, with TRBD1 matching 7 bases. This CDR3 is built from 15 residues. The CDR3 bases are TGTGCCGGCAGTTCCACAGGGGCAACCAAAAACATTCAGTACTTC. This gives the protein CAGSSTGATKNIQYF.

This clonotype has a count of ten or more. The J gene is TRBJ2-5, the V gene TRBV14; maybe TRBD1 (6 bases). CDR3 size: 14 residues. V was shortened by 4 bases and J by 2 bases, with 11 bases between the two germline ends. Germline values: CDR1 SGHDN, CDR2 FVKESK. The chain's CDR3 is CASSRRTEQETQYF. DNA for the CDR3: TGTGCCAGCAGCCGAAGGACAGAACAAGAGACCCAGTACTTC.

This clonotype was picked up many times. The rearrangement joins TRBV18 to TRBJ2-7, with 10 bases aligning to TRBD1. CDR1 is KGHSH, CDR2 LQKENI, per germline. The V and J ends lost 3 bases and 7 bases, in that order; junction bases with no gene match: 6. The CDR3 has 14 residues. CDR3 amino acids: CASSPSTGGGEQYF. In DNA form, the CDR3 reads TGTGCCAGCTCACCCTCGACAGGGGGCGGGGAGCAGTACTTC.

As for this clonotype: Given a much more abundant clone one base away, this may be a read error. The chain recombines TRBV6-5 with TRBJ2-7; D unresolved. CDR1 and CDR2 (germline): MNHEY, SVGAGI. This CDR3 has 15 amino acids. V dropped 5 bases and J dropped 1 base, with 15 bases sitting between them. Here the CDR3 reads CASSPGMFLSYEQYF. The CDR3, as DNA: TGTGCCAGCAGTCCTGGGATGTTTCTGTCCTACGAGCAGTACTTC.

This clonotype was detected many times. This chain links TRBV12-5 with TRBJ2-3, with 7 bases fitting TRBD2. Germline trimming cut 3 bases from V and 2 bases from J; bases unmatched to any gene: 5. There are 15 residues in the CDR3. Germline lookup yields CDR1 LGHNT and CDR2 FRNRAP. The CDR3 coding sequence is TGTGCTAGTGGTTTTGGTCGGGGGGACACAGATACGCAGTATTTT. Its protein product is CASGFGRGDTDTQYF.